The 22 T cell receptor beta chains below all came from one sample that was sequenced in a study of cytomegalovirus exposure and HLA in healthy donors. With 60 Vbeta and 13 Jbeta primers, the PCR was carried out. Clones were sequenced by immunoSEQ multiplex PCR, and TCRdb holds only the in-frame ones, with some missing. Of tens of thousands of clones in the sample, around 40% were seen once. Sequencing used PBMCs. The receptors shown here come from a woman between 50 and 59 years old in good health and CMV-seronegative.

The chain has TRBV10-3 and TRBJ2-3; a possible D gene is TRBD2 (6 bases). Germline V gene data show CDR1 as ENHRY and CDR2 as SYGVKD. CDR3 length equals 16 residues. The V end was cut by 6 bases, the J end by 0 bases, with 16 bases between. As DNA, the CDR3 is TGTGCCATCAGAGGTAGCGGAACGCCTAGCACAGATACGCAGTATTTT. It codes for CAIRGSGTPSTDTQYF.

The rearrangement joins TRBV6-6 to TRBJ2-5; TRBD2 matches 10 bases. The CDR3 contains 16 residues. J gave up 2 bases and V 7 bases, and 10 bases lay outside the gene matches. Per the germline V gene, CDR1 is MNHNY and CDR2 is SVGAGI (reference sequence). CDR3 in DNA: TGTGCCAGCACCCAGGGGCCTAGCGGGAGTCAAGAGACCCAGTACTTC. This encodes CASTQGPSGSQETQYF.

V is TRBV2 and J is TRBJ2-7; D unclear. V was cut by 1 base and J by 2 bases, with 12 bases left in between. Looked up from germline, CDR1 is SNHLY and CDR2 is FYNNEI. This CDR3 has 15 residues. CDR3 region: CASSEGQLITYEQYF. The CDR3 bases are TGTGCCAGCAGTGAAGGGCAGTTAATCACCTACGAGCAGTACTTC. Filled out from reference TRBV2 and TRBJ2-7, the complete variable domain reads EPEVTQTPSHQVTQMGQEVILRCVPISNHLYFYWYRQILGQKVEFLVSFYNNEISEKSEIFDDQFSVERPDGSNFTLKIRSTKLEDSAMYFCASSEGQLITYEQYFGPGTRLTVT.

The chain couples TRBV27 to TRBJ1-2, with D uncertain. Looked up from germline, CDR1 is MNHEY and CDR2 is SMNVEV (reference sequence). CDR3 size: 16 residues. Trimming removed 6 bases at V and 0 bases at J, with 17 bases between. DNA of the CDR3: TGTGCCAGCAGGCGAGGGTCCGGGAAAGCTAACTATGGCTACACCTTC. Protein product: CASRRGSGKANYGYTF.

The rearrangement uses TRBV2 and TRBJ2-4; the match to TRBD1 covers 8 bases. CDR3 length equals 15 residues. Losses at the gene ends were 5 bases for V and 7 bases for J; bases not matched to a gene: 10. CDR1 is SNHLY and CDR2 is FYNNEI in the germline V gene. CDR3 nucleotide sequence: TGTGCCAGCAGTTACCGACAGGGGCCACGGAACATTCAGTACTTC. Encoded protein: CASSYRQGPRNIQYF.

The rearrangement links TRBV5-1 to TRBJ2-1; 9 bases are a match to TRBD1. The length of the CDR3 is 15 residues. Trimming at V came to 4 bases and at J to 4 bases, leaving 6 bases not matched to a gene. Germline V gene lookup returns CDR1 SGHRS and CDR2 YFSETQ. CDR3 in amino acids: CASSVRGTGYNEQFF. In nucleotides, the CDR3 is TGCGCCAGCAGCGTCCGCGGGACAGGGTACAATGAGCAGTTCTTC.

This chain joins TRBV5-1 and TRBJ2-5, with D possibly TRBD2 on 6 matching bases. Germline CDR1 and CDR2: SGHRS and YFSETQ. This CDR3 region has 14 residues. V lost 0 bases and J 3 bases, leaving 9 bases between the germline ends. The CDR3 here is CASSLASSEETQYF. DNA for the CDR3: TGCGCCAGCAGCTTGGCGTCTAGCGAAGAGACCCAGTACTTC.

A few counts support this clone. V and J are TRBV5-1 and TRBJ2-7, with TRBD2 identical over 8 bases. The J segment lost 4 bases and the V segment lost 0 bases, leaving 9 bases of the junction unmatched. The CDR3 has 16 residues. Germline loops: CDR1 SGHRS, CDR2 YFSETQ. Here the CDR3 reads CASSLGSGTSLYEQYF. CDR3 DNA sequence: TGCGCCAGCAGCTTGGGCTCAGGGACTAGTTTATACGAGCAGTACTTC.

The chain links TRBV6-1 to TRBJ2-5; D perhaps matches TRBD2 (5 bases). Trimming shortened V by 2 bases and J by 4 bases, and 14 bases separated the two germline ends. The CDR3 is made up of 15 amino acids. Germline CDR1 reads MNHNS; CDR2 reads SASEGT. This CDR3 reads CASSETGQGRETQYF. The CDR3 DNA is TGTGCCAGCAGTGAAACGGGCCAAGGGAGAGAGACCCAGTACTTC.

CDR3 loop: CASMGWGGGHYEQYF. CDR3 DNA sequence: TGTGCCAGCATGGGGTGGGGGGGAGGACACTACGAGCAGTACTTC. The chain carries TRBV27 and TRBJ2-7, with TRBD2 matching over 7 bases. The germline V gene has CDR1 MNHEY and CDR2 SMNVEV (reference sequence). Losses at the gene ends were 7 bases for V and 3 bases for J; bases not matched to a gene: 12. The CDR3 contains 15 residues.

The chain recombines TRBV2 with TRBJ1-5; D perhaps matches TRBD1 (5 bases). Looked up from germline, CDR1 is SNHLY and CDR2 is FYNNEI. The CDR3 is 14 residues long. V lost 4 bases and J 6 bases, leaving 13 bases between the germline ends. The CDR3 loop is CASSGQQGAQPQHF. The DNA for the CDR3 is TGTGCCAGCAGTGGGCAGCAGGGTGCTCAGCCCCAGCATTTT.

This rearrangement joins TRBV27 to TRBJ1-1; a weak D match, TRBD1 (6 bases). The CDR3 has 15 residues. The V end was cut by 8 bases, the J end by 3 bases, with 19 bases between. Germline assignment: CDR1 MNHEY and CDR2 SMNVEV (reference sequence). CDR3 sequence (DNA): TGTGCCAGCGGAAACTGGGACATGAGGTACACTGAAGCTTTCTTT. Translated, it gives CASGNWDMRYTEAFF.

The gene calls are TRBV5-4 and TRBJ1-2; 11 bases line up with TRBD1. The junction had 6 bases not matched to a gene; V was cut back by 2 bases and J by 3 bases. The CDR3 is made up of 16 amino acids. Germline lookup yields CDR1 SGHNT and CDR2 YYREEE (reference sequence). As DNA, the CDR3 is TGTGCCAGCAGCTTACGGACAGGGGGCGCGGACTATGGCTACACCTTC. Translated: CASSLRTGGADYGYTF. Full variable domain (remainder filled in from reference TRBV5-4 and TRBJ1-2): ETGVTQSPTHLIKTRGQQVTLRCSSQSGHNTVSWYQQALGQGPQFIFQYYREEENGRGNFPPRFSGLQFPNYSSELNVNALELDDSALYLCASSLRTGGADYGYTFGSGTRLTVV.

V is TRBV11-2 and J is TRBJ2-1, with D unclear. Germline V gene sequence: CDR1 SGHAT, CDR2 FQNNGV. This CDR3 has 11 residues. V lost 0 bases to trimming and J lost 9 bases, with 3 bases between them. The CDR3 DNA follows: TGTGCCAGCAGCTTAGATAGTGAGCAGTTCTTC. Protein sequence: CASSLDSEQFF.

The V call is TRBV19, the J call TRBJ2-1; the match to TRBD2 covers 14 bases. The CDR3 length is 15 residues. J gave up 9 bases and V 7 bases, and 8 bases lay outside the gene matches. In germline, CDR1 is LNHDA, CDR2 SQIVND (reference sequence). The CDR3 loop reads CASTSWGLAGVEQFF. CDR3 bases: TGTGCCAGTACCAGCTGGGGACTAGCGGGAGTTGAGCAGTTCTTC. Using reference TRBV19 and TRBJ2-1 for the parts outside the CDR3, the full variable domain is DGGITQSPKYLFRKEGQNVTLSCEQNLNHDAMYWYRQDPGQGLRLIYYSQIVNDFQKGDIAEGYSVSREKKESFPLTVTSAQKNPTAFYLCASTSWGLAGVEQFFGPGTRLTVL.

V gene TRBV5-1 combines with J gene TRBJ2-6; D might be TRBD2 (5 bases). Germline assignment: CDR1 SGHRS and CDR2 YFSETQ. V gave up 0 bases and J gave up 4 bases, with 8 bases separating them. This CDR3 spans 15 amino acids. The CDR3 region is CASSLGGPGANVLTF. The DNA for the CDR3 is TGCGCCAGCAGCTTGGGAGGGCCCGGGGCCAACGTCCTGACTTTC. The variable domain in full, with the rest retrieved from reference TRBV5-1 and TRBJ2-6, is KAGVTQTPRYLIKTRGQQVTLSCSPISGHRSVSWYQQTPGQGLQFLFEYFSETQRNKGNFPGRFSGRQFSNSRSEMNVSTLELGDSALYLCASSLGGPGANVLTFGAGSRLTVL.

The J gene is TRBJ1-2, the V gene TRBV5-1; the match to TRBD1 covers 9 bases. J gave up 4 bases and V 5 bases, and 6 bases lay outside the gene matches. Germline V gene sequence: CDR1 SGHRS, CDR2 YFSETQ. CDR3 length: 14 residues. CDR3 sequence reads: CASSRTGDSYGYTF. In DNA form, the CDR3 reads TGCGCCAGCAGTCGGACAGGGGACTCCTATGGCTACACCTTC.

This rearrangement joins TRBV19 to TRBJ1-2; D may be TRBD1 (5 bases). The CDR3 contains 13 residues. The ends were cut back, 3 bases at V and 8 bases at J, with 13 bases in the middle. CDR1 and CDR2 (germline): LNHDA, SQIVND (reference sequence). The CDR3 DNA sequence: TGTGCCAGTAGTATTCGGGGGGTCAGCGGCTACACCTTC. It encodes CASSIRGVSGYTF.

The rearrangement links TRBV18 to TRBJ2-2, with 10 bases fitting TRBD1. The CDR3 has 17 amino acids. Germline lookup yields CDR1 KGHSH and CDR2 LQKENI. After removal of 5 bases from V and 1 base from J, the junction contained 7 bases not matched to a gene. In DNA form, the CDR3 reads TGTGCCAGCTCAGCGACAGGGGGCGCAGGGAACACCGGGGAGCTGTTTTTT. Translated, it gives CASSATGGAGNTGELFF.

J is TRBJ2-7 and V is TRBV28, with D possibly being TRBD2 (6 bases). Trimming shortened V by 4 bases and J by 3 bases, and 7 bases separated the two germline ends. The CDR3 consists of 12 residues. Germline V CDR1 and CDR2: MDHEN, SYDVKM. CDR3 region: CASSSGGYEQYF. Here the CDR3 DNA reads TGTGCCAGCAGTTCCGGGGGCTACGAGCAGTACTTC.

This clone was recorded a few times. The J gene is TRBJ1-1, the V gene TRBV25-1; D is perhaps TRBD1 (6 bases). CDR1 and CDR2 from the germline V gene are MGHDK and SYGVNS. The CDR3 is 14 residues long. V was clipped by 4 bases and J by 1 base, with 10 bases between them. The DNA for the CDR3 is TGTGCCAGCAGTGGTTGGACAGCGAACACTGAAGCTTTCTTT. It specifies CASSGWTANTEAFF.

There are a few counts of this clone. The chain is built from TRBV7-2 and TRBJ2-3, with 7 bases aligning to TRBD2. J gave up 5 bases and V 6 bases, and 5 bases lay outside the gene matches. This CDR3 region has 13 residues. Germline lookup yields CDR1 SGHTA and CDR2 FQGNSA. CDR3: CASSRRELDTQYF. CDR3 in DNA: TGTGCCAGCAGTAGGCGGGAGTTAGATACGCAGTATTTT.